These 26 T cell receptor beta chains share one sample of origin, sequenced in a study of beta chain features in type 1 diabetes. Expressed TCRB transcripts were sequenced, since all the RNA that had been isolated was reverse transcribed. Profiled with immunoSEQ multiplex PCR; TCRdb holds only in-frame clones, not every one. The table shows 200,000 to 250,000 clones, with approximately 10% occurring only once. Sequencing input: central memory CD4+ T cells from blood. All receptors come from a man between 18 and 29 years old in good health.

This clone was counted between two and nine times. CDR3 DNA: TGTGCCAGCTCACCGGAAAGGAACGAGCAGTACTTC. It specifies CASSPERNEQYF. The chain couples TRBV18 to TRBJ2-7; D remains unclear. The V gene lost 3 bases and the J gene lost 5 bases, with 8 bases spanning the gap. This CDR3 contains 12 residues. Germline CDR1 is KGHSH and CDR2 is LQKENI.

The chain is built from TRBV6-5 and TRBJ2-1, with D possibly being TRBD1 (5 bases). Trimming left V 10 bases short and J 5 bases short, with 9 bases between. Germline lookup yields CDR1 MNHEY and CDR2 SVGAGI. This CDR3 comprises 11 residues. The CDR3 protein is CAIRAHNEQFF. CDR3 bases: TGTGCCATCAGGGCCCACAATGAGCAGTTCTTC.

There are many counts of this clone. The rearrangement uses TRBV18 and TRBJ1-4; D is uncertain. V lost 2 bases, J lost 10 bases, and 20 bases lay in between. This CDR3 has 16 residues. Germline values: CDR1 KGHSH, CDR2 LQKENI. Written as DNA, the CDR3 is TGTGCCAGCTCACCAACTGGCGGTCATCTGGGCGGAAAACTGTTTTTT. This gives the protein CASSPTGGHLGGKLFF.

V gene TRBV4-2 combines with J gene TRBJ1-2, with 8 bases fitting TRBD1. Germline assignment: CDR1 LGHNA and CDR2 YNFKEQ. The CDR3 sequence is 14 residues long. The V segment lost 5 bases and the J segment 8 bases; nucleotides outside the gene matches: 10. The CDR3 DNA is TGTGCCAGCAGCGCCCCGGGACAGGATCGAGGCTACACCTTC. It yields the protein CASSAPGQDRGYTF.

Details on this clone: The sample carries other DNA sequences with the same CDR3. The chain uses TRBV9 and TRBJ2-3; D unresolved. From germline, CDR1 is SGDLS and CDR2 YYNGEE. The length of the CDR3 is 12 residues. V shed 4 bases and J shed 5 bases, with 8 bases lying between them. The CDR3 sequence: CASSPRLDTQYF. The CDR3 DNA follows: TGTGCCAGCAGCCCCCGACTAGATACGCAGTATTTT.

There are a few counts of this clone. The CDR3 DNA reads as TGCAGCGGAGGGAACCTAGCCCCGTACCAAGAGACCCAGTACTTC. Protein product: CSGGNLAPYQETQYF. The chain employs TRBV29-1 and TRBJ2-5; weak D call: TRBD2 (5 bases). The V end was cut by 7 bases, the J end by 0 bases, with 18 bases between. The germline gives CDR1 SQVTM, CDR2 ANQGSEA. The CDR3 loop spans 15 amino acids. The whole variable domain, remainder taken from reference TRBV29-1 and TRBJ2-5, is SAVISQKPSRDICQRGTSLTIQCQVDSQVTMMFWYRQQPGQSLTLIATANQGSEATYESGFVIDKFPISRPNLTFSTLTVSNMSPEDSSIYLCSGGNLAPYQETQYFGPGTRLLVL.

This clone was counted only a few times. The sample carries other DNA sequences with the same CDR3. The chain employs TRBV18 and TRBJ2-7; D is unclear. The V gene's germline CDR1 is KGHSH and CDR2 LQKENI. The CDR3 covers 11 residues. The ends were cut back, 2 bases at V and 5 bases at J, with 4 bases in the middle. CDR3 sequence: CASSPGHEQYF. The CDR3 nucleotides read TGTGCCAGCTCACCAGGCCACGAGCAGTACTTC.

Note on this clone: This may be a read error, as it is one base from a much larger clone. The genes are TRBV7-2 and TRBJ2-7; D is perhaps TRBD2 (6 bases). The CDR3 sequence is 13 residues long. CDR1 and CDR2 from the germline V gene are SGHTA and FQGNSA. Trimming cost V 3 bases and J 6 bases, with 12 bases left between them. The CDR3 DNA follows: TGTGCCAGCAGCTTTACACCGGGGGTCGAGCAGTACTTC. It is translated as CASSFTPGVEQYF.

There are a few counts of this clone. The rearrangement joins TRBV7-9 to TRBJ1-5; unclear D gene. CDR3 length equals 14 residues. Between the trimmed V and J ends, which lost 2 bases and 3 bases, there was a span of 8 bases. Per the germline V gene, CDR1 is SEHNR and CDR2 is FQNEAQ (reference sequence). This chain's CDR3 is CASSLSGNNQPQHF. As DNA, the CDR3 is TGTGCCAGCAGCTTAAGTGGGAACAATCAGCCCCAGCATTTT.

Comments on this clone: The sample has other DNA sequences that encode this CDR3 too. The chain links TRBV18 to TRBJ2-1; 7 bases are shared with TRBD2. The V segment lost 2 bases and the J segment 3 bases; nucleotides outside the gene matches: 4. CDR3 size: 15 residues. Germline loops: CDR1 KGHSH, CDR2 LQKENI. The CDR3 DNA follows: TGTGCCAGCTCACCAGGCCTAGCGGACTACAATGAGCAGTTCTTC. It yields the protein CASSPGLADYNEQFF. Supplemented by reference TRBV18 and TRBJ2-1, the full variable domain reads NAGVMQNPRHLVRRRGQEARLRCSPMKGHSHVYWYRQLPEEGLKFMVYLQKENIIDESGMPKERFSAEFPKEGPSILRIQQVVRGDSAAYFCASSPGLADYNEQFFGPGTRLTVL.

This clone has only a few counts. The chain employs TRBV29-1 and TRBJ2-3, with 7 bases that match TRBD2. The J segment lost 5 bases and the V segment lost 7 bases, leaving 6 bases of the junction unmatched. CDR3 length: 12 amino acids. Looked up from germline, CDR1 is SQVTM and CDR2 is ANQGSEA. The CDR3 DNA follows: TGCAGCGCCAGGACTAGTGGAGATACGCAGTATTTT. Translation: CSARTSGDTQYF.

This clone was seen more than once but under ten times. V gene TRBV28 combines with J gene TRBJ1-3, with D tentatively TRBD1 (6 bases). CDR1 is MDHEN, CDR2 SYDVKM, per germline. The V end lost 6 bases, the J end lost 0 bases, and 15 bases lay between the germline ends. The CDR3 consists of 16 residues. CDR3 amino acids: CASREKYRVSGNTIYF. For the CDR3, the DNA is TGTGCCAGCAGGGAGAAATACAGGGTCTCTGGAAACACCATATATTTT.

This clone was counted only a few times. V usage is TRBV18 and J usage is TRBJ2-3; D unresolved. The CDR3 is 13 residues long. Trimming pared 3 bases from V and 5 bases from J, leaving 9 bases between. Germline V CDR1 and CDR2: KGHSH, LQKENI. The CDR3 nucleotides read TGTGCCAGCTCACCGGGTTTGGAAGATACGCAGTATTTT. Amino acids: CASSPGLEDTQYF.

This CDR3 reads CASLVPGQPQHF. The CDR3 DNA reads as TGCGCCAGCCTCGTCCCCGGGCAGCCCCAGCATTTT. The chain links TRBV4-3 to TRBJ1-5; D gene unclear. The V end lost 8 bases, the J end lost 7 bases, and 12 bases lay between the germline ends. The CDR3 is made up of 12 amino acids. Germline CDR1 reads LGHNA; CDR2 reads YSLEER.

The chain is built from TRBV6-5 and TRBJ1-2; D is ambiguous. The CDR3 covers 14 residues. From germline, CDR1 is MNHEY and CDR2 SVGAGI. V lost 3 bases and J lost 3, with 11 bases in between. The CDR3 sequence: CASSYTAGDYGYTF. The CDR3 DNA follows: TGTGCCAGCAGTTATACGGCCGGGGACTATGGCTACACCTTC.

The V gene is TRBV2, the J gene TRBJ2-1, with 7 bases identical to TRBD2. With V trimmed by 5 bases and J by 4 bases, 14 bases remained unmatched. Germline lookup yields CDR1 SNHLY and CDR2 FYNNEI. The CDR3 loop spans 17 amino acids. CDR3 sequence reads: CASSPRGSAGGYNEQFF. The CDR3 coding sequence is TGTGCCAGCAGTCCGCGGGGGAGCGCCGGAGGATACAATGAGCAGTTCTTC. The whole variable domain, filled in from reference TRBV2 and TRBJ2-1, reads EPEVTQTPSHQVTQMGQEVILRCVPISNHLYFYWYRQILGQKVEFLVSFYNNEISEKSEIFDDQFSVERPDGSNFTLKIRSTKLEDSAMYFCASSPRGSAGGYNEQFFGPGTRLTVL.

The table lists this clone with many counts. The chain recombines TRBV28 with TRBJ1-4; D uncertain. Germline V CDR1 and CDR2: MDHEN, SYDVKM. V was clipped by 7 bases and J by 8 bases, with 5 bases between them. The CDR3 has 10 residues. CDR3 in amino acids: CASKGEKLFF. In DNA, the CDR3 is TGTGCCAGCAAGGGCGAAAAACTGTTTTTT.

V gene TRBV29-1 combines with J gene TRBJ2-7; D possibly corresponds to TRBD2 (6 bases). The CDR3 length is 12 residues. Germline V CDR1 and CDR2: SQVTM, ANQGSEA. V lost 4 bases to trimming and J lost 3 bases, with 10 bases between them. CDR3 loop: CSVGSGYYEQYF. In DNA form, the CDR3 reads TGCAGCGTTGGGAGCGGGTACTACGAGCAGTACTTC.

As regards this clone: This may be a read error: a much more frequent sequence differs by one nucleotide. The rearrangement joins TRBV5-6 to TRBJ2-7, with D unresolved. The germline gives CDR1 SGHDT, CDR2 YYEEEE. Trimming stripped 4 bases from V and 0 bases from J, with 5 bases between. The CDR3 has 12 residues. CDR3 sequence reads: CASSASSYEQYF. The CDR3 nucleotides read TGTGCCAGCAGCGCTAGCTCCTACGAGCAGTACTTC.

This clone has just a few counts. The CDR3 loop is CASSVSETQYF. The CDR3 DNA sequence: TGTGCCAGCAGTGTCTCTGAGACCCAGTACTTC. This sequence joins TRBV2 and TRBJ2-5, with D uncertain. Looked up from germline, CDR1 is SNHLY and CDR2 is FYNNEI. CDR3 length: 11 residues. With 4 bases removed from V and 5 bases from J, the gap between germline ends came to 5 bases.

The sample holds many counts of this clone. This chain connects TRBV6-5 to TRBJ2-7; no firm D call. The CDR3 consists of 15 residues. In germline, CDR1 is MNHEY, CDR2 SVGAGI. The V gene lost 0 bases and the J gene lost 5 bases, with 14 bases spanning the gap. The CDR3, as DNA: TGTGCCAGCAGTTACTCGTTTGGGATCTCGGACGAGCAGTACTTC. Its protein product is CASSYSFGISDEQYF.

This clone has a single count. The V gene is TRBV9, the J gene TRBJ2-3, with 7 bases matching TRBD1. The CDR3 totals 16 residues. V trimming: 3 bases; J trimming: 3 bases; junction bases outside the gene matches: 10. CDR1 and CDR2 (germline): SGDLS, YYNGEE. CDR3: CASSAGARQGTDTQYF. The DNA for the CDR3 is TGTGCCAGCAGCGCCGGAGCCAGACAGGGTACAGATACGCAGTATTTT.

The CDR3 loop reads CASSLESVGELFF. The CDR3 nucleotides are TGTGCCAGCAGTCTCGAGAGCGTGGGGGAGCTGTTTTTT. J is TRBJ2-2 and V is TRBV2; the D is unclear. Looked up from germline, CDR1 is SNHLY and CDR2 is FYNNEI. The CDR3 sequence is 13 residues long. The V and J ends lost 5 bases and 8 bases respectively, with 12 bases between them.

This clone has a handful of counts. The gene calls are TRBV14 and TRBJ2-4; D is perhaps TRBD1 (5 bases). Germline V gives CDR1 SGHDN, CDR2 FVKESK. Trimming took off 4 bases at V and 3 bases at J, with 13 bases between the two ends. The CDR3 totals 15 residues. In DNA form, the CDR3 reads TGTGCCAGCAGCCCTACCGACAGCTTCAAAAACATTCAGTACTTC. Its protein is CASSPTDSFKNIQYF.

In DNA, the CDR3 is TGCAGCGTTGAAGGGACTACCACAGATACGCAGTATTTT. Protein sequence: CSVEGTTTDTQYF. The chain links TRBV29-1 to TRBJ2-3, with D perhaps TRBD2 (6 bases). The CDR3 is 13 residues long. The V end was cut by 1 base, the J end by 2 bases, with 7 bases between. Germline CDR1 is SQVTM and CDR2 is ANQGSEA.

This clone was observed a handful of times. V is TRBV30 and J is TRBJ2-7; 9 nucleotides agree with TRBD2. Losses at the gene ends were 2 bases for V and 2 bases for J; bases not matched to a gene: 10. Germline-derived CDR1 and CDR2 are GTSNPN and SVGIG (reference sequence). The CDR3 loop spans 16 amino acids. The CDR3 sequence: CAWSLLASGVPYEQYF. The DNA for the CDR3 is TGTGCCTGGAGTCTCCTTGCTAGCGGGGTCCCCTACGAGCAGTACTTC.